Listed below are T cell receptor beta chains from one sample, sequenced in a study of T cell repertoires in cytomegalovirus infection. TCRdb itself ran the reads through MiXCR, one entry per CDR3 protein. The table has almost 500,000 distinct CDR3 sequences, roughly 12% seen once; the top ten hold 10%. The sequenced sample was PBMCs. Source of these receptors: a human donor in good health (CMV status not recorded). Some clones in this sample may be carry-over from other donors' samples. Each CDR3 is given with its conserved first and last residue.

>TRBV29-1|TRBJ1-2
CSGTGGRDGYTF
>TRBV2|TRBJ2-3
CASKGPLIPTDTQYF
>TRBV7-9|TRBJ1-1
CASSYPGGNTEAFF
>TRBV2|TRBJ2-7
CASSEEAEQGYEQYF
>TRBV20-1|TRBJ1-5
CSATRDIQNQPQHF
>TRBV29-1|TRBJ1-1
CSVARTEAFF
>TRBV28|TRBJ1-2
CASSSGAGRDYGYTF
>TRBV7-2|TRBJ2-2
CASRDYPYTGELFF
>TRBV7-2|TRBJ2-7
CASSLTASGPSNSYEQYF
>TRBV11-2|TRBJ2-7
CASSLLTGGAYEQYF
>TRBV14|TRBJ2-2
CASSQASFVTGELFF
>TRBV6-5|TRBJ1-1
CASSYLDRGGMWTEAFF
>TRBV7-9|TRBJ1-6
CASSPAETGNSPLHF
>TRBV2|TRBJ2-7
CASRAGGGNSYEQYF
>TRBV4-2|TRBJ2-7
CASSQDSPGLAGGQNEQYF
>TRBV27|TRBJ1-5
CASSLSTGPRQPQHF
>TRBV7-9|TRBJ2-5
CANSLAWGLESPVTQYF
>TRBV2|TRBJ2-5
CASSGDRGYFLEETQYF
>TRBV9|TRBJ2-1
CASSVGTTASSNEQFF
>TRBV3-1|TRBJ1-1
CASSQGGRDRAFF